This T cell receptor beta chain was identified in a study of blood T cell repertoires in COVID-19. Original methodology: Nucleated cell number was recorded as an estimate derived from reference gene primer amplification. TCRdb's table, derived via immunoSEQ multiplex PCR, lists solely in-frame clones and lacks some. V, J and clone size are taken as reported in that table, and D and trimming were inferred from the DNA itself. The sample contains roughly 81,000 clones, roughly 84% of which appear only once. Germline CDR1 is GTSNPN and CDR2 is SVGIG (reference sequence). V was pared by 0 bases and J by 5 bases, with 5 bases of the junction left unmatched. The length of the CDR3 is 15 residues.

The sequenced sample consisted of peripheral blood. The origin of this receptor is a woman over 75 with COVID-19, enrolled during active disease. This chain connects TRBV30 to TRBJ2-1, with 9 bases fitting TRBD2. Here the CDR3 reads CAWSVQAGGHNEQFF. The CDR3 bases are TGTGCCTGGAGTGTACAAGCGGGGGGTCACAATGAGCAGTTCTTC.